A single sample gave rise to the 20 T cell receptor beta chains below, sequenced in a study of CD8 T cells in ankylosing spondylitis. TCRdb itself ran the 5' RACE reads through MiXCR, one entry per CDR3 protein. The data contain 300,000 to 400,000 distinct CDR3 sequences, roughly 22% of them seen just once; the ten biggest clones take up around 13%. The sequencing input was blood, either unsorted or a sorted T cell fraction (not recorded which). Receptors originate from a male donor with ankylosing spondylitis or in good health (not recorded which).

This clonotype was seen many times. The V call is TRBV12-3 or TRBV12-4, the J call TRBJ1-3; D unresolved. The CDR3 runs 15 residues. V was pared by 3 bases and J by 0 bases, with 9 bases between. The CDR3 here is CASSFGDLSGNTIYF. In nucleotides, the CDR3 is TGTGCCAGCAGTTTCGGGGATCTCTCTGGAAACACCATATATTTT.

The chain recombines TRBV7-9 with TRBJ2-7; a weak D match, TRBD2 (5 bases). CDR1 and CDR2 from the germline V gene are SEHNR and FQNEAQ (reference sequence). V dropped 5 bases and J dropped 6 bases, with 14 bases sitting between them. This CDR3 contains 13 residues. CDR3 protein: CASSPTPGSEQYF. CDR3 nucleotides: TGTGCCAGCAGCCCCACCCCGGGATCCGAGCAGTACTTC.

The chain combines TRBV27 with TRBJ2-7; D not certain. Trimming removed 0 bases from V and 5 bases from J, with 8 bases in between. CDR1 MNHEY and CDR2 SMNVEV come from the germline V gene (reference sequence). This CDR3 region has 13 residues. CDR3 DNA sequence: TGTGCCAGCAGTTTATCAGGTAGCCACGAGCAGTACTTC. Its protein is CASSLSGSHEQYF.

This clonotype appeared a few times. J is TRBJ1-3 and V is TRBV12-3 or TRBV12-4; D gene unclear. This CDR3 has 14 amino acids. V shed 5 bases and J shed 0 bases, with 8 bases lying between them. CDR3 sequence reads: CASSPQSSGNTIYF. For the CDR3, the DNA is TGTGCCAGCAGTCCACAGAGCTCTGGAAACACCATATATTTT.

The chain employs TRBV20-1 and TRBJ2-4; either TRBD1 or TRBD2 may supply D (6 bases each). From germline, CDR1 is DFQATT and CDR2 SNEGSKA (reference sequence). The CDR3 runs 13 residues. With 2 bases removed from V and 5 bases from J, the gap between germline ends came to 10 bases. CDR3 sequence reads: CSARKGGENIQYF. DNA for the CDR3: TGCAGTGCTAGAAAGGGGGGTGAAAACATTCAGTACTTC.

This clonotype was observed many times. An end of the junction differs from the germline gene, which may be a read error. V and J are TRBV12-3 or TRBV12-4 and TRBJ2-6; D could derive from TRBD1 or TRBD2 (5 bases each). This CDR3 spans 16 amino acids. The CDR3 DNA is TGTGCCAGCAGTCTAGCAGGGTCCTCTGGGGCCAACGTCCTGACTTTC. Amino acid sequence: CASSLAGSSGANVLTF.

The rearrangement links TRBV20-1 to TRBJ2-7, with TRBD1 matching over 10 bases. Germline V gene sequence: CDR1 DFQATT, CDR2 SNEGSKA (reference sequence). After removal of 0 bases from V and 5 bases from J, the junction contained 4 bases not matched to a gene. The CDR3 contains 14 residues. The DNA of the CDR3 is TGCAGTGCTAGAGATGACAGGGGGCTCGACGAGCAGTACTTC. Residues: CSARDDRGLDEQYF.

The J gene is TRBJ2-7, the V gene TRBV4-2, with TRBD2 matching 8 bases. Germline trimming cut 4 bases from V and 7 bases from J; bases unmatched to any gene: 12. Germline assignment: CDR1 LGHNA and CDR2 YNFKEQ. The length of the CDR3 is 15 residues. The CDR3 loop reads CASSPEGLAPWEQYF. In nucleotides, the CDR3 is TGTGCCAGCAGCCCAGAAGGACTAGCCCCGTGGGAGCAGTACTTC.

This clonotype showed up many times. This sequence joins TRBV28 and TRBJ2-5; 13 bases are a match to TRBD2. The germline V gene has CDR1 MDHEN and CDR2 SYDVKM. The junction had 7 bases not matched to a gene; V was cut back by 7 bases and J by 5 bases. The CDR3 consists of 15 residues. The CDR3 DNA sequence: TGTGCCAGCACTCTCGGGACTAGCGGGGCGGAGACCCAGTACTTC. It translates to CASTLGTSGAETQYF.

The V call is TRBV10-3, the J call TRBJ1-5; no definite D call. Between the trimmed V and J ends, which lost 3 bases and 0 bases, there was a span of 6 bases. The germline CDR1 and CDR2 sequences are ENHRY and SYGVKD. This CDR3 has 14 residues. The CDR3 spells CAISEEYSNQPQHF. Written as DNA, the CDR3 is TGTGCCATCAGTGAAGAGTATAGCAATCAGCCCCAGCATTTT.

V gene TRBV27 combines with J gene TRBJ2-1, with 8 bases aligning to TRBD2. Germline V gene sequence: CDR1 MNHEY, CDR2 SMNVEV (reference sequence). The CDR3 consists of 15 residues. V gave up 5 bases and J gave up 8 bases; unmatched junction bases: 11. In DNA form, the CDR3 reads TGTGCCAGCAGTCTATTTGGCGGGGGGCAGGATGAGCAGTTCTTC. This translates into CASSLFGGGQDEQFF.

This clonotype was recorded a few times. This chain connects TRBV29-1 to TRBJ2-2, with D unclear. Germline CDR1 reads SQVTM; CDR2 reads ANQGSEA. V shed 0 bases and J shed 6 bases, with 8 bases lying between them. This CDR3 is 13 amino acids long. This CDR3 is CSVEDGVAGELFF. As DNA, the CDR3 is TGCAGCGTTGAAGATGGCGTTGCCGGGGAGCTGTTTTTT.

In this sample, this clonotype turned up once. V gene TRBV11-2 combines with J gene TRBJ1-4; D remains ambiguous. V dropped 5 bases and J dropped 8 bases, with 6 bases sitting between them. The CDR3 contains 11 residues. Looked up from germline, CDR1 is SGHAT and CDR2 is FQNNGV. CDR3 sequence: CASSLPEKLFF. The CDR3 coding sequence is TGTGCCAGCAGCCTTCCGGAAAAACTGTTTTTT.

This clonotype was found a few times. V and J are TRBV27 and TRBJ2-7; tentative D call: TRBD1 (6 bases). This CDR3 has 14 amino acids. CDR1 is MNHEY, CDR2 SMNVEV, per germline (reference sequence). Trimming pared 5 bases from V and 4 bases from J, leaving 15 bases between. CDR3 DNA sequence: TGTGCCAGCAGTCTCAGGGGTGGAATATACGAGCAGTACTTC. It is translated as CASSLRGGIYEQYF.

The sample holds a few counts of this clonotype. The chain couples TRBV11-2 to TRBJ2-1, with 10 nucleotides matching TRBD2. Germline CDR1 SGHAT, CDR2 FQNNGV. CDR3 size: 16 residues. J was trimmed by 10 bases and V by 1 base; bases with no gene match: 10. CDR3 bases: TGTGCCAGCAGCTTAGGCTGGAGCGGGGGGGCCGAAGAGCAGTTCTTC. As protein: CASSLGWSGGAEEQFF.

On this clonotype itself: A single base separates this from a much larger clone, so it may be a read error. V usage is TRBV20-1 and J usage is TRBJ2-1; 7 nucleotides agree with TRBD2. The CDR3 covers 14 residues. Germline CDR1 DFQATT, CDR2 SNEGSKA (reference sequence). The CDR3 loop reads CRAQLADTYNEQFF. Written as DNA, the CDR3 is TGCAGAGCACAGCTAGCGGACACATACAATGAGCAGTTCTTC.

This clonotype was detected only a few times. This chain uses TRBV4-1 with TRBJ2-7; D is ambiguous. The CDR3 runs to 13 residues. From germline, CDR1 is MGHRA and CDR2 YSYEKL. Between the trimmed V and J ends, which lost 0 bases and 6 bases, there was a span of 9 bases. CDR3 DNA: TGCGCCAGCAGCCAAGATCTAGGACCCGAGCAGTACTTC. Translating it yields CASSQDLGPEQYF.

Many counts were recorded for this clonotype. The chain has TRBV7-9 and TRBJ2-1, with 8 bases that match TRBD1. There are 15 residues in the CDR3. Germline CDR1 reads SEHNR; CDR2 reads FQNEAQ (reference sequence). Trimming took 6 bases from V and 0 from J; bases not matched to a gene: 4. The CDR3 DNA sequence: TGTGCCAGCAGTCGGACAGGGAGCTCCTACAATGAGCAGTTCTTC. Protein product: CASSRTGSSYNEQFF.

The genes are TRBV27 and TRBJ2-7; unclear D gene. The ends were cut back, 10 bases at V and 7 bases at J, with 14 bases in the middle. CDR3 length: 11 residues. Germline CDR1 reads MNHEY; CDR2 reads SMNVEV (reference sequence). The CDR3: CATKSPLEQYF. DNA of the CDR3: TGTGCCACCAAATCGCCTTTGGAGCAGTACTTC.

This clonotype was detected a few times. V usage is TRBV12-3 or TRBV12-4 and J usage is TRBJ2-7; 8 nucleotides align to TRBD1. The junction had 5 bases not matched to a gene; V was cut back by 3 bases and J by 1 base. This CDR3 is 15 amino acids long. The CDR3 nucleotides read TGTGCCAGCAGTTTCCTCCGGGACAGGTCCTACGAGCAGTACTTC. Encoded protein: CASSFLRDRSYEQYF.